The present T cell receptor beta chain was sequenced within a study of blood T cells in healthy people across ages. Study-wide points: Higher diversity, along with more naive CD4+ cells, distinguished long-lived donors from aged donors.

With a J-beta primer mix and a sample-barcoded 5' primer, a second PCR ran 7 to 11 cycles. TCRdb re-called the 5' RACE reads through MiXCR, storing one row per CDR3 protein. The data contain some 1.4 million distinct CDR3 sequences, approximately 42% of them singletons. This clonotype was seen a handful of times. Its antigen is as yet unknown. Trimming stripped 8 bases from V and 0 bases from J, with 11 bases between. The germline V gene has CDR1 SGHAT and CDR2 FQNNGV. CDR3 length equals 14 residues. The V gene is TRBV11-2, the J gene TRBJ2-1, with D possibly being TRBD1 or TRBD2 (5 bases each). The TCR sequence derives from a woman under 30 in good health. The sample taken for sequencing was blood. CDR3: CASRDASSYNEQFF. The CDR3 DNA sequence: TGTGCCAGCCGGGACGCTAGCTCCTACAATGAGCAGTTCTTC. The full variable domain, its missing parts supplied by reference TRBV11-2 and TRBJ2-1, is EAGVAQSPRYKIIEKRQSVAFWCNPISGHATLYWYQQILGQGPKLLIQFQNNGVVDDSQLPKDRFSAERLKGVDSTLKIQPAKLEDSAVYLCASRDASSYNEQFFGPGTRLTVL.